This paragraph covers one T cell receptor beta chain sequence. Its antigen is still unknown. Base qualities are not provided; no much larger clone lies one nucleotide away. These data originate in a study of T cell responses to AZD1222 COVID-19 vaccine (dated by TCRdb to the early 2020s). For the wider study: Because spike-specific TCR depth and breadth did not differ between the two schedules, AZD1222 recipients who got a second dose at roughly 4 weeks were pooled with those who got a second dose at roughly 12 weeks. Trial participants were enrolled by age into 18-55, 56-69 and 70-plus year subgroups, with 148, 28 and 57 TCR-sequenced participants respectively. TCR sequencing covered more than 230 trial participants: 200 to 210 given two doses of AZD1222 and about 26 given two doses of MenACWY control vaccine. Study-wide findings and limitations: CD4 TCRs associated with the vaccine covered the entire spike protein, and the dominant responses were in regions 160-218 and 743-854. The 56-69-year group was small, and its depth increase did not reach significance, likely because of low power. Participants were mostly white British and included more females than males, and it was suggested by the authors that clonal diversity may have been underestimated. After two AZD1222 doses, spike-specific TCR breadth and depth were significantly higher than at day 0 and than in MenACWY recipients. Reportedly, almost half of the unique spike-specific TCRs recognized epitopes lying outside the regions that are mutated in the B.1.351 and B.1.1.7 variants. Conclusions about previously exposed vaccinees were limited because only six or seven AZD1222 recipients were SARS-CoV-2 seropositive at baseline. Because no samples from the day 14 peak response were available, repertoires could be characterized only after the peak T cell response.

The time point label, read with the paper, signifies: baseline before first vaccination. The vaccinee samples were drawn from two UK trials, COV001 and COV002, one of which was a single-blind randomized controlled phase 2/3 trial testing AZD1222 (ChAdOx1 nCoV-19) in healthy adults. Trial participant PBMC samples were collected at day 0 and day 28 after the second dose for TCRbeta chain sequencing. The CDR3 regions of human TCRbeta chains were analyzed by immunosequencing. Per the original workflow: TCRs in the repertoires were compared against a reference library of SARS-CoV-2-specific TCRs that had been generated with the MIRA antigen-specificity platform. Breadth was defined as the fraction of unique TCRs that were SARS-CoV-2-associated. Depth was defined as the fraction of total T cells that were SARS-CoV-2-associated. Using the MIRA data, every spike-specific TCR was mapped to the spike region that the TCR reacted to and assigned to either a CD4 or a CD8 class. Log10-transformed breadth and depth values were compared by one-way ANOVA with Sidak's multiple comparisons tests. TCRdb took over this immuneACCESS table, retaining in-frame rearrangements with V and J assigned. Such tables are incomplete; in checked studies, under half of the missing clones stem from an unresolved V gene, and the remainder is unexplained. Clone size and the V and J calls come from that table; the DNA yielded D and trimming. The sample records tens of thousands of clones, more than 80% of which are singletons. Of the sample, about 31% is held by the ten largest clones.

From its cysteine to its phenylalanine, the CDR3 spans 14 amino acids. Only the CDR3 portion is preserved as DNA: 42 bases, with reading frame beginning at the first base. CDR1 and CDR2, per the germline V gene, are MDHEN and SYDVKM. V trim: 5 bases; J trim: 3 bases; unmatched bases: 5. This receptor was taken from an adult in good health. This chain is built from TRBV28 and TRBJ2-3; 7 central nucleotides agree with TRBD2. This specimen consisted of peripheral blood, obtained on day 0 of AZD1222 vaccination. CDR3 sequence: CASSAGGSTDTQYF. In nucleotides, the sequence is TGTGCCAGCAGTGCCGGGGGGTCGACAGATACGCAGTATTTT.